A selection of T cell receptor beta chains follows, all from one sample in a study of memory CD4+ T cells and cytomegalovirus serostatus. Method: immunoSEQ multiplex PCR; TCRdb's copy keeps in-frame clones and lacks some. In the table there are tens of thousands of clones, about 70% of which are singletons. The sample comprised memory CD4+ T cells from blood. Receptors were obtained from an adult in good health and CMV-seropositive. CDR3s include the opening cysteine and the closing phenylalanine or tryptophan. The D gene is left open where the match is weak. Clone size is given for some rows only: seen once, a few or many times, or a class if the clone is expanded.

cdr3_aa,cdr3_nt,j_call,v_call,d_call,clone_size
CASSLGQGNSPLHF,TGTGCCAGCAGCTTAGGGCAGGGGAATTCACCCCTCCACTTT,TRBJ1-6,TRBV5-5,-,few
CASSRTGTGDSPLHF,TGTGCCAGCAGCCGTACCGGGACAGGGGATTCACCCCTCCACTTT,TRBJ1-6,TRBV5-4,TRBD1,few
CASSLMVDPYEQYF,TGTGCCAGCAGTTTAATGGTCGACCCCTACGAGCAGTACTTC,TRBJ2-7,TRBV28,-,-
CASSASGGQLYEQYF,TGTGCCAGCAGTGCCTCGGGAGGGCAACTCTACGAGCAGTACTTC,TRBJ2-7,TRBV27,TRBD2,few
CASRQGSRTEAFF,TGTGCCAGCAGACAGGGTAGTCGGACTGAAGCTTTCTTT,TRBJ1-1,TRBV5-4,-,-
CASSSSRTGKYGYTF,TGTGCCAGCAGCTCTAGCAGGACAGGGAAATATGGCTACACCTTC,TRBJ1-2,TRBV11-2,TRBD1,-
CASSPTFGYTF,TGTGCCAGCAGTCCTACATTTGGCTACACCTTC,TRBJ1-2,TRBV28,-,few
CASSFRGGTGELFF,TGTGCCAGCAGCTTCAGGGGAGGCACCGGGGAGCTGTTTTTT,TRBJ2-2,TRBV7-3,-,-
CASSLDLNTEAFF,TGTGCCAGCAGCTTAGACCTGAACACTGAAGCTTTCTTT,TRBJ1-1,TRBV7-3,-,-
CASSLVPQGNGEPQHF,TGTGCCAGCAGCTTAGTCCCGCAGGGAAATGGGGAGCCCCAGCATTTT,TRBJ1-5,TRBV7-2,-,-
CAWTYRGGTEAFF,TGTGCCTGGACCTACAGAGGAGGCACTGAAGCTTTCTTT,TRBJ1-1,TRBV30,-,-
CASSQDTMTTVYGYTF,TGCGCCAGCAGCCAAGATACGATGACGACCGTGTATGGCTACACCTTC,TRBJ1-2,TRBV4-3,-,-
CASTTEPQNTEAFF,TGTGCCTCTACAACAGAACCGCAGAACACTGAAGCTTTCTTT,TRBJ1-1,TRBV30,-,few
CASSLSRGQGRELFF,TGCGCCAGCAGCTTGTCACGGGGACAGGGAAGGGAACTGTTTTTT,TRBJ1-4,TRBV5-1,TRBD1,-
CSARRGRGYTF,TGCAGTGCAAGAAGGGGGCGAGGCTACACCTTC,TRBJ1-2,TRBV20-1,TRBD1,-
CASSPPPTSGRLGEQYF,TGTGCCAGCAGTCCGCCACCCACTAGCGGGAGGTTAGGCGAGCAGTACTTC,TRBJ2-7,TRBV27,TRBD2,-
CASSLVGSYEQYF,TGTGCCAGCAGCTTAGTCGGCTCATACGAGCAGTACTTC,TRBJ2-7,TRBV11-1,-,-
CAITPDSNFYNEQFF,TGTGCCATAACACCAGACAGTAACTTCTACAATGAGCAGTTCTTC,TRBJ2-1,TRBV10-3,-,few
CASSVDQETQYF,TGCGCCAGCAGCGTCGACCAAGAGACCCAGTACTTC,TRBJ2-5,TRBV5-1,-,-
CASSLMEFQPQHF,TGTGCCAGCAGTTTAATGGAGTTTCAGCCCCAGCATTTT,TRBJ1-5,TRBV28,-,-
CASSYRATGWGGANVLTF,TGTGCCAGTAGTTATAGGGCGACAGGGTGGGGTGGGGCCAACGTCCTGACTTTC,TRBJ2-6,TRBV19,TRBD1,-
CASSVVLGLGEQFF,TGTGCCAGCAGCGTAGTCCTAGGGCTCGGTGAGCAGTTCTTC,TRBJ2-1,TRBV9,-,-
CASTPGQSYNEQFF,TGCGCCAGCACCCCGGGCCAGTCCTACAATGAGCAGTTCTTC,TRBJ2-1,TRBV5-1,-,-
CASSFPGTPSHTEAFF,TGTGCCAGCAGTTTCCCCGGAACCCCCTCTCACACTGAAGCTTTCTTT,TRBJ1-1,TRBV28,-,few
CASSFDSGLDTQYF,TGTGCCAGCAGCTTTGATTCAGGGTTGGATACGCAGTATTTT,TRBJ2-3,TRBV5-4,-,-
CASSQGLGSSSYNEQFF,TGTGCCAGCAGCCAAGGGCTCGGGTCAAGCTCCTACAATGAGCAGTTCTTC,TRBJ2-1,TRBV4-2,-,-
CASSLKSGEAFF,TGCGCCAGCAGCCTGAAGTCGGGCGAAGCTTTCTTT,TRBJ1-1,TRBV5-1,-,-
CAISQQTLNTEAFF,TGTGCCATCAGTCAACAGACCCTGAACACTGAAGCTTTCTTT,TRBJ1-1,TRBV10-3,-,-
CASSLGYSNQPQHF,TGTGCCAGCAGCTTAGGATATAGCAATCAGCCCCAGCATTTT,TRBJ1-5,TRBV7-2,-,-
CASSLAASTNEKLFF,TGTGCCAGCAGTCTAGCAGCTTCAACTAATGAAAAACTGTTTTTT,TRBJ1-4,TRBV27,-,-
CASSLSEGLETQYF,TGCGCCAGCAGCCTATCCGAGGGCCTCGAGACCCAGTACTTC,TRBJ2-5,TRBV4-1,-,-
CASSSSLDPDTQYF,TGTGCCAGCAGCTCCTCATTAGACCCAGATACGCAGTATTTT,TRBJ2-3,TRBV7-3,-,-
CASSSGRGYEQYF,TGTGCCAGCAGTTCAGGGCGAGGCTACGAGCAGTACTTC,TRBJ2-7,TRBV6-6,-,once
CASSSPENGEETQYF,TGTGCCAGCAGCTCCCCTGAGAACGGAGAAGAGACCCAGTACTTC,TRBJ2-5,TRBV7-9,-,-
CASSWTDTSTDTQYF,TGTGCCAGCAGTTGGACAGATACTAGCACAGATACGCAGTATTTT,TRBJ2-3,TRBV2,-,once
CASSERGEEQFF,TGTGCCAGCAGTGAAAGGGGAGAGGAGCAGTTCTTC,TRBJ2-1,TRBV2,-,-
CASRQDSGANVLTF,TGCGCCAGCAGACAGGACTCTGGGGCCAACGTCCTGACTTTC,TRBJ2-6,TRBV5-1,-,-
CASSRGGTGQQPQHF,TGTGCCAGCAGCAGGGGGGGGACAGGGCAACAGCCCCAGCATTTT,TRBJ1-5,TRBV7-2,TRBD1,-
CASSLFGTGNYEQYF,TGTGCCAGCAGTTTATTCGGGACAGGGAACTACGAGCAGTACTTC,TRBJ2-7,TRBV28,TRBD1,-
CASSAQGSYGYTF,TGTGCCAGCAGTGCTCAAGGGAGCTATGGCTACACCTTC,TRBJ1-2,TRBV2,-,few
CASSPQGARETQYF,TGTGCCAGCAGTCCACAGGGGGCGCGGGAGACCCAGTACTTC,TRBJ2-5,TRBV27,TRBD1,-
CASSEWGGNNQPQHF,TGTGCCAGCAGTGAATGGGGGGGAAACAATCAGCCCCAGCATTTT,TRBJ1-5,TRBV6-1,-,-
CASSDSPREEAFF,TGTGCCAGCAGTGACTCGCCAAGGGAAGAAGCTTTCTTT,TRBJ1-1,TRBV6-4,-,-
CASSLGVGTDTQYF,TGTGCTAGCAGCTTAGGGGTAGGGACAGATACGCAGTATTTT,TRBJ2-3,TRBV7-7,-,-
CTSNLRDEVCKREKLFF,TGCACCAGCAACCTGAGGGACGAGGTATGTAAGCGTGAAAAACTGTTTTTT,TRBJ1-4,TRBV1,-,once
CASSEYGGGTEAFF,TGTGCCAGCAGTGAATATGGGGGAGGCACTGAAGCTTTCTTT,TRBJ1-1,TRBV25-1,-,few
CASSLDAGDRGRGAQHF,TGTGCCAGCAGTCTCGACGCAGGGGACAGGGGCAGGGGAGCCCAGCATTTT,TRBJ1-5,TRBV27,TRBD1,few
CATSRGSNSPLHF,TGTGCCACCTCAAGGGGGTCCAATTCACCCCTCCACTTT,TRBJ1-6,TRBV6-6,-,few
CASSALQGRSEAFF,TGTGCCAGCAGTGCCCTACAGGGGAGGTCTGAAGCTTTCTTT,TRBJ1-1,TRBV27,TRBD1,-
CASSQDPGQGWKKLFF,TGCGCCAGCAGCCAAGATCCGGGACAGGGATGGAAAAAACTGTTTTTT,TRBJ1-4,TRBV4-3,TRBD1,-
CASSLSGTRPYEQYF,TGTGCCAGCAGTTTATCGGGGACTAGGCCCTACGAGCAGTACTTC,TRBJ2-7,TRBV27,TRBD2,-
CASSEEEGGVLYSNQPQHF,TGTGCCAGCAGTGAAGAGGAAGGGGGCGTCCTTTATAGCAATCAGCCCCAGCATTTT,TRBJ1-5,TRBV2,TRBD1,-
CASSQGRVNTEAFF,TGTGCCAGCAGTCAGGGAAGGGTGAACACTGAAGCTTTCTTT,TRBJ1-1,TRBV7-6,-,-
CASSIGGDPFF,TGTGCCAGTAGTATAGGCGGTGATCCGTTCTTC,TRBJ2-1,TRBV19,-,-
CASSPRGSSSGANVLTF,TGTGCCAGCAGCCCCCGGGGCTCTAGCTCTGGGGCCAACGTCCTGACTTTC,TRBJ2-6,TRBV5-4,-,-